These 24 T cell receptor beta chains came from one sample sequenced in a study of beta chain features in type 1 diabetes. Every bit of the isolated RNA underwent reverse transcription, so sequencing read expressed TCRB transcripts. Generated by immunoSEQ multiplex PCR, the TCRdb table keeps only in-frame clones and is missing some. This table holds 400,000 to 500,000 clones, roughly 13% found once. Material for sequencing was naive CD4+ T cells from blood. All receptors come from a man aged 30 to 45 in good health.

The V and J genes are TRBV30 and TRBJ1-1, with no clear D. The germline V gene encodes CDR1 GTSNPN and CDR2 SVGIG (reference sequence). V was shortened by 0 bases and J by 0 bases, with 11 bases between the two germline ends. The CDR3 covers 15 residues. The CDR3: CAWSVHGVVNTEAFF. For the CDR3, the DNA is TGTGCCTGGAGTGTACATGGGGTCGTGAACACTGAAGCTTTCTTT.

This sequence joins TRBV6-6 and TRBJ1-2, with D uncertain. From germline, CDR1 is MNHNY and CDR2 SVGAGI (reference sequence). V was trimmed by 7 bases and J by 2 bases, leaving 14 bases between them. The CDR3 consists of 14 residues. CDR3 amino acids: CASTATDRNYGYTF. The CDR3 DNA is TGTGCCAGCACTGCCACGGACCGAAACTATGGCTACACCTTC.

The J gene is TRBJ1-1, the V gene TRBV15, with D tentatively TRBD1 (5 bases). The CDR3 has 15 residues. Trimming cost V 0 bases and J 1 base, with 9 bases left between them. Germline CDR1 LNHNV, CDR2 YYDKDF (reference sequence). The DNA for the CDR3 is TGTGCCACCAGCAGAGAGATAACAGGGAACACTGAAGCTTTCTTT. This codes for CATSREITGNTEAFF.

The rearrangement links TRBV18 to TRBJ2-7; TRBD2 matches 10 bases. V was pared by 3 bases and J by 3 bases, with 8 bases of the junction left unmatched. Germline V gene data show CDR1 as KGHSH and CDR2 as LQKENI. This CDR3 region has 16 residues. Here the CDR3 DNA reads TGTGCCAGCTCACCGCTAGCGGGGGAGACATACTACGAGCAGTACTTC. Translation gives CASSPLAGETYYEQYF.

The V call is TRBV19, the J call TRBJ2-1, with 11 bases lining up with TRBD2. CDR1 is LNHDA, CDR2 SQIVND, per germline (reference sequence). The ends lost 4 bases at V and 8 bases at J; junction bases unmatched: 7. CDR3 length: 15 amino acids. The DNA for the CDR3 is TGTGCCAGTAGTAATCTAGCGGGAGGACGCGATGAGCAGTTCTTC. Translated, it gives CASSNLAGGRDEQFF.

The chain couples TRBV5-4 to TRBJ2-3; 9 positions agree with TRBD2. Germline CDR1 and CDR2: SGHNT and YYREEE (reference sequence). CDR3 length: 15 residues. After removal of 4 bases from V and 2 bases from J, the junction contained 5 bases not matched to a gene. The CDR3 nucleotides read TGTGCCAGCAGCCGACTAGCGGATATCACAGATACGCAGTATTTT. Protein: CASSRLADITDTQYF.

Comment on this clone: Other DNA sequences in this sample translate to the same CDR3. The CDR3 coding sequence is TGCAGCGTTGTCCGGCAGTTGAACACTGAAGCTTTCTTT. This gives the protein CSVVRQLNTEAFF. The chain combines TRBV29-1 with TRBJ1-1; D gene ambiguous. V was pared by 4 bases and J by 0 bases, with 9 bases between. The length of the CDR3 is 13 residues. CDR1 is SQVTM, CDR2 ANQGSEA, per germline.

CDR3 in amino acids: CASSLAWAGNEQFF. CDR3 nucleotides: TGTGCCAGCAGCTTGGCCTGGGCGGGTAATGAGCAGTTCTTC. The V gene is TRBV5-8, the J gene TRBJ2-1, with TRBD2 as a possible D gene (5 bases). Germline CDR1 and CDR2: SGHTS and YDEGEE. The CDR3 runs to 14 residues. The V end was cut by 0 bases, the J end by 7 bases, with 11 bases between.

A few counts support this clone. In DNA form, the CDR3 reads TGTGCCAGCAGCGGCACTGGCACCCCAGATACGCAGTATTTT. Translation: CASSGTGTPDTQYF. V usage is TRBV9 and J usage is TRBJ2-3; D gene ambiguous. V lost 3 bases and J 4 bases, leaving 12 bases between the germline ends. Germline CDR1 is SGDLS and CDR2 is YYNGEE. CDR3 size: 14 residues.

This clone came up a few times. The J gene is TRBJ2-1, the V gene TRBV29-1; 15 bases match TRBD2. Trimming took 6 bases from V and 9 from J; bases not matched to a gene: 9. The CDR3 loop spans 15 amino acids. Germline V CDR1 and CDR2: SQVTM, ANQGSEA. CDR3 amino acids: CSVWIPGLAGGEQFF. CDR3 coding DNA: TGCAGCGTGTGGATCCCGGGACTAGCGGGGGGTGAGCAGTTCTTC.

This clone was counted only a few times. The chain uses TRBV9 and TRBJ2-5; maybe TRBD1 (6 bases). The CDR3 extends over 14 amino acids. Trimming stripped 5 bases from V and 0 bases from J, with 11 bases between. CDR1 SGDLS and CDR2 YYNGEE come from the germline V gene. The CDR3 protein is CASSEQGYQETQYF. DNA of the CDR3: TGTGCCAGCAGTGAACAGGGTTACCAAGAGACCCAGTACTTC.

This clone was seen at least ten times. This chain connects TRBV4-2 to TRBJ2-4; D remains unclear. The CDR3 is 12 amino acids. Germline CDR1 LGHNA, CDR2 YNFKEQ. Between the trimmed V and J ends, which lost 0 bases and 9 bases, there was a span of 6 bases. As DNA, the CDR3 is TGTGCCAGCAGCCAAGATAGTCGCATTCAGTACTTC. Translated: CASSQDSRIQYF.

This chain links TRBV28 with TRBJ2-3; D might be TRBD2 (5 bases). The CDR3 extends over 14 amino acids. With 7 bases removed from V and 4 bases from J, the gap between germline ends came to 15 bases. The germline V gene encodes CDR1 MDHEN and CDR2 SYDVKM. CDR3 sequence (DNA): TGTGCCAGCATAAAAGGGAGTTGGTCAGATACGCAGTATTTT. This codes for CASIKGSWSDTQYF.

This sequence joins TRBV6-6 and TRBJ2-3, with a weak D call TRBD1 (6 bases). Trimming took 9 bases from V and 0 from J, leaving 7 bases between them. This CDR3 contains 12 residues. Germline V gene sequence: CDR1 MNHNY, CDR2 SVGAGI (reference sequence). The CDR3 is CASRGSTDTQYF. The CDR3 nucleotides read TGTGCCAGTAGGGGGAGCACAGATACGCAGTATTTT.

This clone came up a few times. The sample has other DNA sequences that encode this CDR3 too. V and J are TRBV19 and TRBJ2-2; D may be TRBD1 (5 bases). Germline values: CDR1 LNHDA, CDR2 SQIVND (reference sequence). V was shortened by 6 bases and J by 1 base, with 9 bases between the two germline ends. There are 14 residues in the CDR3. CDR3 nucleotide sequence: TGTGCCAGTAGGTTGGGGCTGAACACCGGGGAGCTGTTTTTT. This translates into CASRLGLNTGELFF.

On this clone: Additional DNA sequences in this sample encode the identical CDR3. The chain combines TRBV5-1 with TRBJ2-1; no definite D call. The V gene lost 0 bases and the J gene lost 0 bases, with 7 bases spanning the gap. The V gene's germline CDR1 is SGHRS and CDR2 YFSETQ. The CDR3 totals 15 residues. The CDR3 spells CASSLVGSSYNEQFF. The CDR3 DNA follows: TGCGCCAGCAGCTTGGTAGGTAGCTCCTACAATGAGCAGTTCTTC.

This clone has only a few counts. The chain combines TRBV4-1 with TRBJ2-1, with 9 nucleotides matching TRBD2. Germline trimming cut 0 bases from V and 8 bases from J; bases unmatched to any gene: 8. CDR1 MGHRA and CDR2 YSYEKL come from the germline V gene. The CDR3 runs to 16 residues. CDR3 residues: CASSQERRGGLYEQFF. As DNA, the CDR3 is TGCGCCAGCAGCCAAGAGAGGCGGGGGGGCCTGTATGAGCAGTTCTTC.

Here the CDR3 DNA reads TGTGCCTGGGGATTCGGGACAGGGTCAAGTCAGCCCCAGCATTTT. It translates to CAWGFGTGSSQPQHF. V usage is TRBV30 and J usage is TRBJ1-5, with 9 bases identical to TRBD1. Per germline, CDR1 GTSNPN and CDR2 SVGIG (reference sequence). The CDR3 has 15 amino acids. V lost 5 bases and J lost 6; bases outside the gene matches: 11.

This clone was found a few times. The chain is built from TRBV7-2 and TRBJ2-7; no clear D. V was clipped by 3 bases and J by 0 bases, with 9 bases between them. The CDR3 loop spans 14 amino acids. Looked up from germline, CDR1 is SGHTA and CDR2 is FQGNSA. The CDR3 DNA follows: TGTGCCAGCAGCTTTTCCTACAGCTCCTACGAGCAGTACTTC. Its protein product is CASSFSYSSYEQYF.

This clone was found a few times. This sequence joins TRBV28 and TRBJ2-3, with TRBD2 identical over 15 bases. V lost 5 bases and J lost 0; bases outside the gene matches: 9. The CDR3 extends over 19 amino acids. Germline CDR1 is MDHEN and CDR2 is SYDVKM. CDR3 DNA sequence: TGTGCCAGCAGTCTCGGGACTAGCGGGAGGACCGCTAGCACAGATACGCAGTATTTT. The encoded protein is CASSLGTSGRTASTDTQYF. The full variable domain, rest sourced from reference TRBV28 and TRBJ2-3, is DVKVTQSSRYLVKRTGEKVFLECVQDMDHENMFWYRQDPGLGLRLIYFSYDVKMKEKGDIPEGYSVSREKKERFSLILESASTNQTSMYLCASSLGTSGRTASTDTQYFGPGTRLTVL.

This CDR3 is CASSLGLGATNEKLFF. The CDR3 DNA follows: TGTGCCAGCAGCTTAGGACTAGGTGCAACTAATGAAAAACTGTTTTTT. The V gene is TRBV7-9, the J gene TRBJ1-4; D unclear. This CDR3 contains 16 residues. Trimming shortened V by 1 base and J by 0 bases, and 9 bases separated the two germline ends. In germline, CDR1 is SEHNR, CDR2 FQNEAQ (reference sequence).

This clone was seen a handful of times. The gene calls are TRBV29-1 and TRBJ1-1; D is uncertain. V lost 4 bases and J 8 bases, leaving 11 bases between the germline ends. The CDR3 sequence is 11 residues long. Germline CDR1 reads SQVTM; CDR2 reads ANQGSEA. The CDR3 nucleotides are TGCAGCGTTGCTCTCGTAAGGGAAGCTTTCTTT. Translation: CSVALVREAFF.

V and J are TRBV9 and TRBJ2-3; 8 bases match TRBD1. The CDR3 covers 16 residues. Per germline, CDR1 SGDLS and CDR2 YYNGEE. With V trimmed by 4 bases and J by 4 bases, 11 bases remained unmatched. This chain's CDR3 is CASSSPGQGIPDTQYF. CDR3 in DNA: TGTGCCAGCAGCTCCCCCGGACAGGGTATCCCAGATACGCAGTATTTT. The full variable domain, with the rest looked up from reference TRBV9 and TRBJ2-3, is DSGVTQTPKHLITATGQRVTLRCSPRSGDLSVYWYQQSLDQGLQFLIQYYNGEERAKGNILERFSAQQFPDLHSELNLSSLELGDSALYFCASSSPGQGIPDTQYFGPGTRLTVL.

V usage is TRBV7-2 and J usage is TRBJ2-4, with TRBD2 as a possible D gene (6 bases). Germline assignment: CDR1 SGHTA and CDR2 FQGNSA. The germline V and J ends were trimmed by 5 bases and 7 bases, with 18 bases remaining between them. The CDR3 loop spans 15 amino acids. The DNA of the CDR3 is TGTGCCAGCAGCATTTATTTTGGGGGGAGTAACATTCAGTACTTC. Protein sequence: CASSIYFGGSNIQYF.